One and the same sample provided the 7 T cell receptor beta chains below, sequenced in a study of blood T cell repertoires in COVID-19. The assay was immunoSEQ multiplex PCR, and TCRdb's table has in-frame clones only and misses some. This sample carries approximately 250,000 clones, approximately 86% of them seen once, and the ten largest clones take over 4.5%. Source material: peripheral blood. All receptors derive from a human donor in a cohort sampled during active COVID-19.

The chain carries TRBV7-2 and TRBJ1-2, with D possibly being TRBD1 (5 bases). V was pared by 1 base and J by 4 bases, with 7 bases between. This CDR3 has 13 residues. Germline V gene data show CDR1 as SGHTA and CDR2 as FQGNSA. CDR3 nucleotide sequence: TGTGCCAGCAGCTTAGGACAGATCTATGGCTACACCTTC. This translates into CASSLGQIYGYTF.

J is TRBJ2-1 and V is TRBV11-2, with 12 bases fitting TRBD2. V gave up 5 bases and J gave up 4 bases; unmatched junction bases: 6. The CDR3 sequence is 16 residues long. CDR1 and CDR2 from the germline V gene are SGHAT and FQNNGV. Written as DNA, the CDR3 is TGTGCCAGCAGCGAGATACTAGCGGGAGGATACAATGAGCAGTTCTTC. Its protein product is CASSEILAGGYNEQFF.

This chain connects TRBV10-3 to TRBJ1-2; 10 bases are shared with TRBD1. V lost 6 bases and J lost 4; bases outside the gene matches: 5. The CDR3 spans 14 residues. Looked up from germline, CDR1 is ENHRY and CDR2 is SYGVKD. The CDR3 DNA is TGTGCCATCAGGACAGGGGGCTCGGGCTATGGCTACACCTTC. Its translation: CAIRTGGSGYGYTF.

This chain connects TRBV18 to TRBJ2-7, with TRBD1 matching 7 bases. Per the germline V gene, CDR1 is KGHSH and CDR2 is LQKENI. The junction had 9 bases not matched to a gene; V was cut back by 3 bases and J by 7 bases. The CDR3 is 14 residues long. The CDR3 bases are TGTGCCAGCTCACCCGGACAGGCCAAGGGGGAGCAGTACTTC. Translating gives CASSPGQAKGEQYF.

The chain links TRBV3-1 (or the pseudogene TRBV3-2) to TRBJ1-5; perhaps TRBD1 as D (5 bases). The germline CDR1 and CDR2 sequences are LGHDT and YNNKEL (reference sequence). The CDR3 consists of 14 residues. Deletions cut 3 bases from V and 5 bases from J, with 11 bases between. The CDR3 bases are TGTGCCAGCAGCCAGGGAGGGGCAGATCAGCCCCAGCATTTT. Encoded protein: CASSQGGADQPQHF.

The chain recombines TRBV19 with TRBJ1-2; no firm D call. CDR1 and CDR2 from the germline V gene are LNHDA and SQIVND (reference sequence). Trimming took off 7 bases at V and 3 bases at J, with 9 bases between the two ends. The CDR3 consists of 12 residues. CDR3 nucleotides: TGTGCCAGTACCCAGCGTGACTATGGCTACACCTTC. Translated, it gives CASTQRDYGYTF.

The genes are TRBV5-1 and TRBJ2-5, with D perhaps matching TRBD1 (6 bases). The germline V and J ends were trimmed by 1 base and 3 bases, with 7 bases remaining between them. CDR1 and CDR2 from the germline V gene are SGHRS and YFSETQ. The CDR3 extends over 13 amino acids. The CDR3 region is CASSLRTEETQYF. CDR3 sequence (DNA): TGCGCCAGCAGCTTGCGGACAGAAGAGACCCAGTACTTC.